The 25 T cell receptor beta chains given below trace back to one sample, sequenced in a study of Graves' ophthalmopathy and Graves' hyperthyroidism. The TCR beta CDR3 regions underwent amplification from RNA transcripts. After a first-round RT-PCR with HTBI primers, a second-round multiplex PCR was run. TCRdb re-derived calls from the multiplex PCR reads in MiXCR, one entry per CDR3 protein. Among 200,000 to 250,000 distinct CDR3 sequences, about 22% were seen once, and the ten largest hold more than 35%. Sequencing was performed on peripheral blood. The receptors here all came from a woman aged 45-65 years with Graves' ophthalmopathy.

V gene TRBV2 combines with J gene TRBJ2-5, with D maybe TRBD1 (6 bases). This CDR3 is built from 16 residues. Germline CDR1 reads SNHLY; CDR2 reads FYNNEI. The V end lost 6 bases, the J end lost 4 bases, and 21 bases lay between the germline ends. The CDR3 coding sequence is TGTGCCAGCAGCCCCTATCCGACAGGCCAGGGAGAGACCCAGTACTTC. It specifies CASSPYPTGQGETQYF.

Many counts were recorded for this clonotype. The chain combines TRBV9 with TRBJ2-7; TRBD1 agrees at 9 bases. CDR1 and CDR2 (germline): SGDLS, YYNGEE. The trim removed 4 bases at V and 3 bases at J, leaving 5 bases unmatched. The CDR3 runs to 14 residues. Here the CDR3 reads CASSSQTGGYEQYF. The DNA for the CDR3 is TGTGCCAGCAGCTCACAGACAGGGGGCTACGAGCAGTACTTC.

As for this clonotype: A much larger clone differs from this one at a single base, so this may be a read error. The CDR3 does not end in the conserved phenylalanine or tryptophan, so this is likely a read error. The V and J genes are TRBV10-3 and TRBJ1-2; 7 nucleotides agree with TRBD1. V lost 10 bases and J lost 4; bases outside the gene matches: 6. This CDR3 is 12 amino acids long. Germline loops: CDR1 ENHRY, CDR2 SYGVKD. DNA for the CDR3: TGTGCCACCAGACAGGGTGCCTATGGCTACACCCTC. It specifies CATRQGAYGYTL.

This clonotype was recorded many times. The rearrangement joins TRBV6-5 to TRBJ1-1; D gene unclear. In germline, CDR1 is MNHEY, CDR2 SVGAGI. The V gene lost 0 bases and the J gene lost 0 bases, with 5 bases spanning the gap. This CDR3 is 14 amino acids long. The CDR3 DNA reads TGTGCCAGCAGTTACTCGCAGGTGAACACTGAAGCTTTCTTT. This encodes CASSYSQVNTEAFF.

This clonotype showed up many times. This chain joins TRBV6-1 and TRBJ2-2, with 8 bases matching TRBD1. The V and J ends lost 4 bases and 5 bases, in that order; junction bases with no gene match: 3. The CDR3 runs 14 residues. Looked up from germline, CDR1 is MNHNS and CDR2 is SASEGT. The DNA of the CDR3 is TGTGCCAGCAGTGCCTACAGGGGGACCGGGGAGCTGTTTTTT. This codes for CASSAYRGTGELFF.

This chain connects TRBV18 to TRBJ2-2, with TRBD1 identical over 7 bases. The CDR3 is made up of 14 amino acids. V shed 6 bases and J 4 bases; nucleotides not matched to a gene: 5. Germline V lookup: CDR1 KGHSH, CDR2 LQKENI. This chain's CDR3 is CASSLGQSTGELFF. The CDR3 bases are TGTGCCAGCTCCTTGGGACAGAGCACCGGGGAGCTGTTTTTT.

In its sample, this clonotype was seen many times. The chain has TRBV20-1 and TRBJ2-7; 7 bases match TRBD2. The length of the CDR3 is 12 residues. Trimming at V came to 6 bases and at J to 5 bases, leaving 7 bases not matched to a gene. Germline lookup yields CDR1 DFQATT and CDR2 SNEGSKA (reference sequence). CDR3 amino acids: CSAGIRGDEQYF. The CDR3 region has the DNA TGCAGTGCCGGGATTCGGGGGGACGAGCAGTACTTC.

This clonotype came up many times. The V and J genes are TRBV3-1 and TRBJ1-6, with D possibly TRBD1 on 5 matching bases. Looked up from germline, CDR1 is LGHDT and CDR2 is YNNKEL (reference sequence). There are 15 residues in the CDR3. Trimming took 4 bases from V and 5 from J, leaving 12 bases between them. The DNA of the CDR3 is TGTGCCAGCAGCCGCGACAGCCTTAATAATTCACCCCTCCACTTT. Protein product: CASSRDSLNNSPLHF. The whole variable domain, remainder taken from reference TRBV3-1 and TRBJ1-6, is DTAVSQTPKYLVTQMGNDKSIKCEQNLGHDTMYWYKQDSKKFLKIMFSYNNKELIINETVPNRFSPKSPDKAHLNLHINSLELGDSAVYFCASSRDSLNNSPLHFGNGTRLTVT.

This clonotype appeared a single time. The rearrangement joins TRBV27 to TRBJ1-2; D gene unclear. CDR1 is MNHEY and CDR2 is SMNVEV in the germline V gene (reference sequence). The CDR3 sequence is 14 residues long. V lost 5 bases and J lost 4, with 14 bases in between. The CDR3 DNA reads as TGTGCCAGCAGTCCCGGTAGGGAGGGCTATGGCTACACCTTC. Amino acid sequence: CASSPGREGYGYTF.

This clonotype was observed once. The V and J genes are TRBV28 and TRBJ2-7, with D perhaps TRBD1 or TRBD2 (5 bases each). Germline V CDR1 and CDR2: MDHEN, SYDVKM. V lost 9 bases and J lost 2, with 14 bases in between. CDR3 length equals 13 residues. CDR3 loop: CARTGTEAYEQYF. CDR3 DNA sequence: TGTGCCAGAACCGGGACGGAGGCCTACGAGCAGTACTTC. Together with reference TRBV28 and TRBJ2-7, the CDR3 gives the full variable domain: DVKVTQSSRYLVKRTGEKVFLECVQDMDHENMFWYRQDPGLGLRLIYFSYDVKMKEKGDIPEGYSVSREKKERFSLILESASTNQTSMYLCARTGTEAYEQYFGPGTRLTVT.

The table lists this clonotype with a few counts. CDR3 in amino acids: CATSDSGRRSGGQYF. CDR3 coding DNA: TGTGCCACCAGTGATTCGGGACGGCGGTCGGGGGGGCAGTACTTC. This chain uses TRBV24-1 with TRBJ2-7, with 7 positions matching TRBD2. The CDR3 length is 15 residues. The germline gives CDR1 KGHDR, CDR2 SFDVKD. V trimming: 2 bases; J trimming: 9 bases; junction bases outside the gene matches: 12.

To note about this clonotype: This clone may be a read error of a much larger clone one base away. CDR3 sequence (DNA): TGTGCCAGCAGTTCCACAGGGTACGCCGGGGAGCTGTTTTTT. It codes for CASSSTGYAGELFF. The chain recombines TRBV12-3 or TRBV12-4 with TRBJ2-2, with D possibly TRBD1 on 6 matching bases. The CDR3 has 14 amino acids. Trimming took off 4 bases at V and 6 bases at J, with 12 bases between the two ends.

CDR3 nucleotide sequence: TGCGCCAGCAGCTTGATGGCGGGAAGGGACACCGGGGAGCTGTTTTTT. Its protein product is CASSLMAGRDTGELFF. The gene calls are TRBV5-1 and TRBJ2-2; TRBD2 is a possible D gene (6 bases). V was pared by 1 base and J by 3 bases, with 13 bases between. The CDR3 loop spans 16 amino acids. Looked up from germline, CDR1 is SGHRS and CDR2 is YFSETQ.

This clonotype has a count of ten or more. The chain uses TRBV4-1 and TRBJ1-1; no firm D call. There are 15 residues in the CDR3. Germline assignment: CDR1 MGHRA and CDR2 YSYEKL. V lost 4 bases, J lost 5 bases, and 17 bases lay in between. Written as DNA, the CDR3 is TGCGCCAGCAGCCCGGAAGGTCCCAGGCGAACTGAAGCTTTCTTT. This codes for CASSPEGPRRTEAFF.

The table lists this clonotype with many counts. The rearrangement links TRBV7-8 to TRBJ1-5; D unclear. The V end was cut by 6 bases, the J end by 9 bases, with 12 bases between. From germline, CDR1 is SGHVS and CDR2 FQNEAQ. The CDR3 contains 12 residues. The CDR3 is CASSRPSGPQHF. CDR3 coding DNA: TGTGCCAGCAGTCGCCCCTCGGGGCCCCAGCATTTT.

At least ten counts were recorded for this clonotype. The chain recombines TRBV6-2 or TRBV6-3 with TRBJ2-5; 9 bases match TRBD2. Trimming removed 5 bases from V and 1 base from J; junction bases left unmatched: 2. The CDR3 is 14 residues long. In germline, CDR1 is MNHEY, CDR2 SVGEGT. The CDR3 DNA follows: TGTGCCAGCAGTATGACTAGCGGCCAAGAGACCCAGTACTTC. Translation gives CASSMTSGQETQYF.

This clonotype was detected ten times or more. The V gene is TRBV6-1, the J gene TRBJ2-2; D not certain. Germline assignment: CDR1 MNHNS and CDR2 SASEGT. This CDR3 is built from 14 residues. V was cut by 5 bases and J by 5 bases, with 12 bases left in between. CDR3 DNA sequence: TGTGCCAGCAGTCCCAGGCCGCAGACCGGGGAGCTGTTTTTT. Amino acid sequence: CASSPRPQTGELFF.

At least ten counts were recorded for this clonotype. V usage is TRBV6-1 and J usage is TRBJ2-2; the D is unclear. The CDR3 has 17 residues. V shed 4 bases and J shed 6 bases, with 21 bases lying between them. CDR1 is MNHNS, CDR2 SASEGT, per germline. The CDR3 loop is CASSARLVVTGAGELFF. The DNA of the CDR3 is TGTGCCAGCAGTGCCCGATTGGTAGTCACGGGCGCCGGGGAGCTGTTTTTT.

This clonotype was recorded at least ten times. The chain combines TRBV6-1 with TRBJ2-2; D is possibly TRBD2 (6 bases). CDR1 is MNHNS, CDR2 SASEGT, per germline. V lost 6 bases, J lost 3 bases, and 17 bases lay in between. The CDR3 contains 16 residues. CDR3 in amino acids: CASSRYEGGDTGELFF. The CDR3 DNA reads TGTGCCAGCAGCCGTTATGAGGGAGGAGACACCGGGGAGCTGTTTTTT.

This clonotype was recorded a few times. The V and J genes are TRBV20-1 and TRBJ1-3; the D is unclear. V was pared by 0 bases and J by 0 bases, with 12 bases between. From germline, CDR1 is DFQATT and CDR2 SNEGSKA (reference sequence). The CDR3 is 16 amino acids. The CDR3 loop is CSARDRGPSSGNTIYF. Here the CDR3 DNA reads TGCAGTGCTAGAGATCGCGGACCTTCCTCTGGAAACACCATATATTTT.

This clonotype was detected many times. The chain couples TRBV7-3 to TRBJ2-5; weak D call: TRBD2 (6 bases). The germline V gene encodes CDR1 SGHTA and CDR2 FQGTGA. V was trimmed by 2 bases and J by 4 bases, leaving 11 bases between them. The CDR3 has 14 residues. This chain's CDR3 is CASSLGGYGETQYF. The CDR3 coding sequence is TGTGCCAGCAGCTTAGGGGGGTATGGAGAGACCCAGTACTTC.

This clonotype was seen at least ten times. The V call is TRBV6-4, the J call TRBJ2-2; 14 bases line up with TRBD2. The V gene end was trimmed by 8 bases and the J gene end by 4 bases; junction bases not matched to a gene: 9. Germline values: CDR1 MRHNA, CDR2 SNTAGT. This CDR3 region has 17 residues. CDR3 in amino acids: CASLTSGRGRGTGELFF. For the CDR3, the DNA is TGTGCCAGCCTGACTAGCGGGAGGGGCCGAGGCACCGGGGAGCTGTTTTTT.

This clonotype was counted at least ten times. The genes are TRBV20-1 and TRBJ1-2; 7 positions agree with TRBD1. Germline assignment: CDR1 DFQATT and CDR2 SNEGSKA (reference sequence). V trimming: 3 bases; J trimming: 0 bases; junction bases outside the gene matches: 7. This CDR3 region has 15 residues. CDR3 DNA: TGCAGTGCTAGGGGAGGGGGACAGACTAACTATGGCTACACCTTC. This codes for CSARGGGQTNYGYTF.

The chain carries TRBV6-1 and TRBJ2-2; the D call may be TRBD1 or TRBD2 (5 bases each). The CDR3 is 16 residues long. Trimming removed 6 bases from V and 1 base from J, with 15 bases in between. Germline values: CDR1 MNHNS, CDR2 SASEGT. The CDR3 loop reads CASSLRETVNTGELFF. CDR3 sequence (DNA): TGTGCCAGCAGCCTCAGGGAGACGGTGAACACCGGGGAGCTGTTTTTT.

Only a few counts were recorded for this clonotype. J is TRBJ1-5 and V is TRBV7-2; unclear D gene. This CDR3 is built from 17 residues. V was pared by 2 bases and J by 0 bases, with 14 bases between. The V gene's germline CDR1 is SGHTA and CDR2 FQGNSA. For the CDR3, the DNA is TGTGCCAGCAGCTTACGCGGCAGGCCACTTAGCAATCAGCCCCAGCATTTT. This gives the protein CASSLRGRPLSNQPQHF.